This TCR beta chain is drawn from a study of cytomegalovirus exposure and HLA in healthy donors. A word on this clone: The antigen remains undetermined.

TCRdb keeps only in-frame clones here, not all; method: immunoSEQ multiplex PCR. The sample includes about 300,000 clones, approximately 90% seen only once; the top ten take approximately 0.94%. The germline V gene encodes CDR1 MDHEN and CDR2 SYDVKM. CDR3 length: 14 amino acids. The J segment lost 1 base and the V segment lost 7 bases, leaving 5 bases of the junction unmatched. General study findings and limits: For cytomegalovirus status, the classifier reportedly gave diagnoses with high specificity and sensitivity. Cytomegalovirus-associated status was assigned to some 160 TCR beta chains.

This clonotype was sampled from a woman aged 18-29 years in good health and CMV-seronegative. The chain combines TRBV28 with TRBJ1-2; 8 nucleotides match TRBD1. The specimen sequenced was PBMCs. CDR3 sequence: CASNGQGRNYGYTF. In DNA, the CDR3 is TGTGCCAGCAATGGACAGGGACGTAACTATGGCTACACCTTC.